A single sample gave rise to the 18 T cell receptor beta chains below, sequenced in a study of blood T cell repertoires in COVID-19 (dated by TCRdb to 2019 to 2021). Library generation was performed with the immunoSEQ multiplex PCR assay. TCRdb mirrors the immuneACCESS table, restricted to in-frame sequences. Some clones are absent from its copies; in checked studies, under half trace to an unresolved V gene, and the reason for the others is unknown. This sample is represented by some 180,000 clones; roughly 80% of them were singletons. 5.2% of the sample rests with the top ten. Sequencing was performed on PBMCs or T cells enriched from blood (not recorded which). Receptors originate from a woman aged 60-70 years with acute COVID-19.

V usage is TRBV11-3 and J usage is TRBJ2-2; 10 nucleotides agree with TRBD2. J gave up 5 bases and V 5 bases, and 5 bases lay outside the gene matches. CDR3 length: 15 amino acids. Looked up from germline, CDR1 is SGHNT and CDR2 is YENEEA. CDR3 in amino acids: CASSPSGSGTGELFF. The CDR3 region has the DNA TGTGCCAGCAGCCCTAGCGGGAGCGGTACCGGGGAGCTGTTTTTT.

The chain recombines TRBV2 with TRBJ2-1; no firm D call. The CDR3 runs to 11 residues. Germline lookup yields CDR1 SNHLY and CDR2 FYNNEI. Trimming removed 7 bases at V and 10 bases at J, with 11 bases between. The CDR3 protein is CASNPMREQFF. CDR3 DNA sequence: TGTGCCAGCAATCCGATGAGAGAGCAGTTCTTC.

The CDR3 sequence is CAWSVRAGAPEAFF. The DNA for the CDR3 is TGTGCCTGGAGTGTTAGGGCAGGGGCACCTGAAGCTTTCTTT. V gene TRBV30 combines with J gene TRBJ1-1; maybe TRBD1 (6 bases). This CDR3 spans 14 amino acids. Deletions cut 0 bases from V and 6 bases from J, with 14 bases between. Germline loops: CDR1 GTSNPN, CDR2 SVGIG (reference sequence).

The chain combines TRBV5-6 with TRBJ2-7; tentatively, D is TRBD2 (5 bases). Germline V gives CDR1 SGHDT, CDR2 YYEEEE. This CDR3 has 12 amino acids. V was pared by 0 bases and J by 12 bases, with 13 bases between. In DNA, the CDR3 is TGTGCCAGCAGCTTGGGGACCGGACTGGTGTACGTC. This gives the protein CASSLGTGLVYV.

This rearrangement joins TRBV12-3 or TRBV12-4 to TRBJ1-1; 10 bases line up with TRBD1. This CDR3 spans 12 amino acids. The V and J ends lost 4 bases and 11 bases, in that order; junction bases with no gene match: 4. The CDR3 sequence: CASSYWTGGAFF. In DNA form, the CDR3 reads TGTGCCAGCAGTTATTGGACAGGGGGGGCTTTCTTT.

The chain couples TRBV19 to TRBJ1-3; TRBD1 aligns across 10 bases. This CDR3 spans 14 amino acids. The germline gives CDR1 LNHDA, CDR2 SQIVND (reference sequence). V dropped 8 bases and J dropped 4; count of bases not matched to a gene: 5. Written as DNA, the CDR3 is TGTGCCAGTTTGACAGGGGGCGTCGGAAACACCATATATTTT. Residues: CASLTGGVGNTIYF.

CDR3 protein: CASQRQSNYGYTF. CDR3 nucleotide sequence: TGTGCCAGCCAGAGACAGTCTAACTATGGCTACACCTTC. V and J are TRBV19 and TRBJ1-2; D perhaps matches TRBD1 (5 bases). The ends were cut back, 9 bases at V and 0 bases at J, with 11 bases in the middle. The CDR3 runs 13 residues. Germline V gives CDR1 LNHDA, CDR2 SQIVND (reference sequence).

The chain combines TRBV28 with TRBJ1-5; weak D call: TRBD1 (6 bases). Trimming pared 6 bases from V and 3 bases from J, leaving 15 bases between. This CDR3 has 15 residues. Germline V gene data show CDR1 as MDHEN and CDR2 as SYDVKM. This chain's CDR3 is CASRNRRDTNQPQHF. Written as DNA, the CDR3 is TGTGCCAGCAGAAACCGCCGGGACACCAATCAGCCCCAGCATTTT.

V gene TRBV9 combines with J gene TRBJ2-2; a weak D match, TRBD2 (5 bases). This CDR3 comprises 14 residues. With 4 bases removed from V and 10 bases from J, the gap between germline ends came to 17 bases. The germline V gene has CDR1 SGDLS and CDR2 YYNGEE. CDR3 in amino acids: CASSPSGMSEELFF. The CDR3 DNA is TGTGCCAGCAGCCCCAGCGGAATGTCCGAGGAGCTGTTTTTT.

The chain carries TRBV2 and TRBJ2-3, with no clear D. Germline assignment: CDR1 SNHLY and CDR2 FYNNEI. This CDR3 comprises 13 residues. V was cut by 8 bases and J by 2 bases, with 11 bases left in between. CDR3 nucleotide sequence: TGTGCCAGCCCTACCCCCACCACAGATACGCAGTATTTT. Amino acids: CASPTPTTDTQYF.

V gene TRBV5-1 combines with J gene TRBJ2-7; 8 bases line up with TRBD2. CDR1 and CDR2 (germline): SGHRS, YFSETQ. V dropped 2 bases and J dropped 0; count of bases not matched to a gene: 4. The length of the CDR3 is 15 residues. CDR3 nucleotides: TGCGCCAGCAGCTTACTAGCGGCCATCTCCTACGAGCAGTACTTC. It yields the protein CASSLLAAISYEQYF.

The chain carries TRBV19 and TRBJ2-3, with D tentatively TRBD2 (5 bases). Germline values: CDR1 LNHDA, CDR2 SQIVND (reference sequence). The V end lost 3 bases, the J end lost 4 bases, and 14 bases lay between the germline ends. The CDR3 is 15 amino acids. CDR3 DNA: TGTGCCAGTAGTATCTTGCCGCCGAGGGCAGATACGCAGTATTTT. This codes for CASSILPPRADTQYF. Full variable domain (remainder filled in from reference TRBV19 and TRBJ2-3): DGGITQSPKYLFRKEGQNVTLSCEQNLNHDAMYWYRQDPGQGLRLIYYSQIVNDFQKGDIAEGYSVSREKKESFPLTVTSAQKNPTAFYLCASSILPPRADTQYFGPGTRLTVL.

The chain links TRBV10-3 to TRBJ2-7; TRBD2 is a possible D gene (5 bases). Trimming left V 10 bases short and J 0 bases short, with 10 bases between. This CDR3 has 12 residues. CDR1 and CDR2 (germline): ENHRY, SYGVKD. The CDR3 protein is CATAEDSYEQYV. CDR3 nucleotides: TGTGCCACCGCGGAGGACTCCTACGAGCAGTACGTC.

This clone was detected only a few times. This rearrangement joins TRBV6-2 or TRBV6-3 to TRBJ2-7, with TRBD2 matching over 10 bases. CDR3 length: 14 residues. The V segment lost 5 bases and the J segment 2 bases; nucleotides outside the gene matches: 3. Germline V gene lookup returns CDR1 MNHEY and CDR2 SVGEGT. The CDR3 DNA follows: TGTGCCAGCAGTCGTACTAGCGGGGCCTACGAGCAGTACTTC. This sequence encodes CASSRTSGAYEQYF.

CDR3 nucleotides: TGTGCCAGCAGCCCCCGACAGGGAAAGGTTTTCTTC. Translation: CASSPRQGKVFF. The chain couples TRBV12-3 or TRBV12-4 to TRBJ2-1; TRBD1 matches 7 bases. The junction had 12 bases not matched to a gene; V was cut back by 6 bases and J by 16 bases. The length of the CDR3 is 12 residues.

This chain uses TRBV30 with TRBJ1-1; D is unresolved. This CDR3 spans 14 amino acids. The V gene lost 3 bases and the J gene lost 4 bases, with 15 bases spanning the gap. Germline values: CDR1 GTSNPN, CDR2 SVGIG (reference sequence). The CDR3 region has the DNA TGTGCCTGGAGGAGAGAGGATCTGGGCACTGAAGCTTTCTTT. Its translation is CAWRREDLGTEAFF.

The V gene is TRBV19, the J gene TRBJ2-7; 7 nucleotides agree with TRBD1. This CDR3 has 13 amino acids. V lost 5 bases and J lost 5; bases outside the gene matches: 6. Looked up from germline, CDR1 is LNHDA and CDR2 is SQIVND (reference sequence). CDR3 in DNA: TGTGCCAGTAGTCAGACAGGGAGTCACGAGCAGTACGTC. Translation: CASSQTGSHEQYV.

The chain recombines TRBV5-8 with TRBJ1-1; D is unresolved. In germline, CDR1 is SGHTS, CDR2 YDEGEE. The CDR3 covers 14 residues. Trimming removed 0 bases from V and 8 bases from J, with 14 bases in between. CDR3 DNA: TGTGCCAGCAGCTTGGGTTCCCTCGTCAGGGAAGCTTTCTTT. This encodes CASSLGSLVREAFF.